These 9 T cell receptor beta chains came from one sample sequenced in a study of OX40 agonist ivuxolimab in advanced cancers. Clones were sequenced by immunoSEQ multiplex PCR, and TCRdb holds only the in-frame ones, with some missing. The sample holds 90,000 or so clones; more than 85% are singletons and the top ten take around 2.5%. The sequencing used CD4+ or CD8+ T cells sorted from blood, collected in a trial of the OX40 agonist ivuxolimab. Receptor source: an adult with an advanced solid tumor such as melanoma, head and neck, liver or kidney cancer.

This rearrangement joins TRBV6-1 to TRBJ2-7; D is perhaps TRBD2 (5 bases). Germline-derived CDR1 and CDR2 are MNHNS and SASEGT. Trimming left V 5 bases short and J 9 bases short, with 11 bases between. This CDR3 comprises 11 residues. For the CDR3, the DNA is TGTGCCAGCAGTCCTAGCTGGGTGCAGTACTTC. Translating gives CASSPSWVQYF.

This chain joins TRBV7-8 and TRBJ2-7, with D possibly being TRBD2 (5 bases). CDR1 is SGHVS and CDR2 is FQNEAQ in the germline V gene. The length of the CDR3 is 15 residues. Trimming pared 5 bases from V and 2 bases from J, leaving 16 bases between. The CDR3 loop reads CASSHSALKAYEQYF. The CDR3 DNA reads TGTGCCAGCAGCCATAGCGCCCTCAAAGCCTACGAGCAGTACTTC.

The gene calls are TRBV2 and TRBJ2-2; D not certain. Per the germline V gene, CDR1 is SNHLY and CDR2 is FYNNEI. V was pared by 4 bases and J by 6 bases, with 12 bases between. The length of the CDR3 is 14 residues. The CDR3 reads CASSGTVVSGELFF. Here the CDR3 DNA reads TGTGCCAGCAGTGGCACGGTGGTCTCCGGGGAGCTGTTTTTT. The full variable domain, in which reference TRBV2 and TRBJ2-2 provide the parts outside the CDR3, is EPEVTQTPSHQVTQMGQEVILRCVPISNHLYFYWYRQILGQKVEFLVSFYNNEISEKSEIFDDQFSVERPDGSNFTLKIRSTKLEDSAMYFCASSGTVVSGELFFGEGSRLTVL.

The V gene is TRBV27, the J gene TRBJ2-7; 7 nucleotides line up with TRBD1. The CDR3 is 14 amino acids. V shed 7 bases, J shed 4 bases, and the junction held 10 bases outside the gene matches. Germline V gene lookup returns CDR1 MNHEY and CDR2 SMNVEV (reference sequence). DNA for the CDR3: TGTGCCAGCACCACACTTACCAGGGGGTACGAGCAGTACTTC. This translates into CASTTLTRGYEQYF.

This chain's CDR3 is CASSTIAGEKDTQYF. DNA for the CDR3: TGCGCCAGCAGCACGATAGCGGGAGAGAAAGATACGCAGTATTTT. The V call is TRBV5-1, the J call TRBJ2-3, with 9 positions matching TRBD2. Germline V gives CDR1 SGHRS, CDR2 YFSETQ. Germline trimming cut 4 bases from V and 5 bases from J; bases unmatched to any gene: 8. The CDR3 is 15 residues long.

V gene TRBV5-1 combines with J gene TRBJ2-7; D is undetermined. Germline CDR1 is SGHRS and CDR2 is YFSETQ. This CDR3 has 15 amino acids. V lost 0 bases and J 3 bases, leaving 13 bases between the germline ends. The CDR3: CASSLGAVVNYEQYF. CDR3 nucleotide sequence: TGCGCCAGCAGCTTGGGGGCCGTGGTTAACTACGAGCAGTACTTC.

J is TRBJ2-1 and V is TRBV11-3; TRBD1 might be the D (5 bases). Germline V gene data show CDR1 as SGHNT and CDR2 as YENEEA. With 0 bases removed from V and 7 bases from J, the gap between germline ends came to 13 bases. The CDR3 covers 15 residues. Here the CDR3 DNA reads TGTGCCAGCAGCTTAGAGTCAGGGTCTGCGAATGAGCAGTTCTTC. Protein: CASSLESGSANEQFF.

This sequence joins TRBV7-8 and TRBJ2-2, with TRBD2 as a possible D gene (6 bases). CDR1 and CDR2 from the germline V gene are SGHVS and FQNEAQ. Trimming removed 10 bases from V and 3 bases from J, with 15 bases in between. The CDR3 is 14 residues long. The CDR3 sequence is CATTPGVYTGELFF. Here the CDR3 DNA reads TGTGCCACCACCCCGGGGGTCTACACCGGGGAGCTGTTTTTT.

The V and J genes are TRBV7-9 and TRBJ2-2, with no clear D. The V and J ends lost 1 base and 4 bases respectively, with 7 bases between them. Germline values: CDR1 SEHNR, CDR2 FQNEAQ (reference sequence). The CDR3 totals 14 residues. The CDR3 DNA reads TGTGCCAGCAGCTTAGACGCAGGCACCGGGGAGCTGTTTTTT. Its translation: CASSLDAGTGELFF.